The 11 T cell receptor beta chains in this list originate from one sample, sequenced in a study of regulatory T cells in long-lasting Graves disease. Described time point: newly diagnosed GD, antithyroid drugs for less than 3 months. From PBMCs, RNA was extracted and then used to make the TCR library. According to the study, TCR beta libraries were built with iRepertoire HTBI primers and CDR3-region Arm-PCR. TCRdb independently ran MiXCR on the multiplex PCR reads; one entry per CDR3 protein. Among 350,000 to 450,000 distinct CDR3 sequences listed, roughly a sixth were seen once. This sample also belongs to another study, concerning T cells in Graves' hyperthyroidism and ophthalmopathy.

The sample consisted of peripheral blood mononuclear cells (PBMCs), taken at new diagnosis, from a patient treated with antithyroid drugs. These receptors were obtained from a middle-aged man with Graves disease.

This clonotype was counted at least ten times. This sequence joins TRBV6-2 or TRBV6-3 and TRBJ1-1, with D unclear. The CDR3 has 13 residues. Trimming pared 2 bases from V and 5 bases from J, leaving 9 bases between. CDR1 is MNHEY, CDR2 SVGEGT, per germline. For the CDR3, the DNA is TGTGCCAGCAGTTACAAGGTAGCGACTGAAGCTTTCTTT. It specifies CASSYKVATEAFF.

This clonotype has ten or more counts. The rearrangement joins TRBV3-1 to TRBJ2-1; D may be TRBD2 (6 bases). CDR1 and CDR2 (germline): LGHDT, YNNKEL (reference sequence). Trimming took off 0 bases at V and 6 bases at J, with 12 bases between the two ends. The CDR3 spans 15 residues. DNA for the CDR3: TGTGCCAGCAGCCAAGATTGGAGGGAAGGCAATGAGCAGTTCTTC. Its translation is CASSQDWREGNEQFF.

The J gene is TRBJ2-7, the V gene TRBV18; tentatively, D is TRBD1 (6 bases). Germline CDR1 KGHSH, CDR2 LQKENI. The V end was cut by 3 bases, the J end by 3 bases, with 18 bases between. The CDR3 runs to 16 residues. The CDR3 region is CASSPLRDTRHYEQYF. Here the CDR3 DNA reads TGTGCCAGCTCACCGTTACGGGACACCCGCCACTACGAGCAGTACTTC. Full variable domain (rest looked up from reference TRBV18 and TRBJ2-7): NAGVMQNPRHLVRRRGQEARLRCSPMKGHSHVYWYRQLPEEGLKFMVYLQKENIIDESGMPKERFSAEFPKEGPSILRIQQVVRGDSAAYFCASSPLRDTRHYEQYFGPGTRLTVT.

This clonotype occurred many times. The V gene is TRBV7-3, the J gene TRBJ1-1; D remains unclear. The V end was cut by 2 bases, the J end by 4 bases, with 14 bases between. Germline assignment: CDR1 SGHTA and CDR2 FQGTGA. The CDR3 is made up of 15 amino acids. The CDR3 loop is CASSLGKIGATEAFF. Here the CDR3 DNA reads TGTGCCAGCAGCTTAGGGAAGATCGGTGCCACTGAAGCTTTCTTT.

This clonotype has just a few counts. The chain uses TRBV29-1 and TRBJ2-3; D may be TRBD1 or TRBD2 (5 bases each). The CDR3 sequence is 15 residues long. V was clipped by 3 bases and J by 4 bases, with 17 bases between them. CDR1 SQVTM and CDR2 ANQGSEA come from the germline V gene. The CDR3 DNA is TGCAGCGTTGATAGGGCCCCTGGGGGACCAGATACGCAGTATTTT. Its translation: CSVDRAPGGPDTQYF.

The rearrangement links TRBV20-1 to TRBJ1-6, with 8 positions matching TRBD1. The CDR3 totals 13 residues. J gave up 17 bases and V 6 bases, and 15 bases lay outside the gene matches. The V gene's germline CDR1 is DFQATT and CDR2 SNEGSKA (reference sequence). In nucleotides, the CDR3 is TGCAGTGCACGACAGGGGAGTCGGTCCGGTGTCCACTTT. Encoded protein: CSARQGSRSGVHF.

The chain links TRBV7-9 to TRBJ2-3; 14 bases line up with TRBD2. The V gene's germline CDR1 is SEHNR and CDR2 FQNEAQ (reference sequence). V shed 0 bases, J shed 0 bases, and the junction held 11 bases outside the gene matches. The CDR3 length is 21 residues. The CDR3 DNA is TGTGCCAGCAGCTTAGCGAGGACTAGCGGGGGGTACAGAGAGAGCACAGATACGCAGTATTTT. Translation: CASSLARTSGGYRESTDTQYF.

This CDR3 is CASSRFQNTEAFF. The CDR3 DNA reads TGTGCCAGCAGTCGGTTCCAAAACACTGAAGCTTTCTTT. J is TRBJ1-1 and V is TRBV2; D unresolved. Between the trimmed V and J ends, which lost 5 bases and 2 bases, there was a span of 9 bases. CDR3 length equals 13 residues. The V gene's germline CDR1 is SNHLY and CDR2 FYNNEI.

This clonotype was observed many times. This chain connects TRBV7-2 to TRBJ2-5; possibly TRBD1 for D (6 bases). Germline CDR1 SGHTA, CDR2 FQGNSA. Trimming left V 5 bases short and J 1 base short, with 8 bases between. The CDR3 is made up of 13 amino acids. The CDR3 DNA follows: TGTGCCAGCAGCCTACAGGGCCAAGAGACCCAGTACTTC. Protein: CASSLQGQETQYF.

The V gene is TRBV20-1, the J gene TRBJ2-1; D gene unclear. Germline V gene sequence: CDR1 DFQATT, CDR2 SNEGSKA (reference sequence). V dropped 1 base and J dropped 7 bases, with 8 bases sitting between them. The CDR3 covers 12 residues. The CDR3 spells CSARVARNEQFF. CDR3 DNA: TGCAGTGCTAGAGTCGCGCGGAATGAGCAGTTCTTC.

This clonotype was counted at least ten times. The rearrangement joins TRBV10-3 to TRBJ1-5; possibly TRBD1 for D (5 bases). The germline CDR1 and CDR2 sequences are ENHRY and SYGVKD. The CDR3 runs 15 residues. The ends were cut back, 6 bases at V and 2 bases at J, with 14 bases in the middle. The CDR3 DNA is TGTGCCATCAGGGGGGGTCTAGAGGGCAATCAGCCCCAGCATTTT. It encodes CAIRGGLEGNQPQHF.